These T cell receptor beta chains were read from a single sample in a study of blood T cell repertoires in COVID-19. Sequencing used immunoSEQ multiplex PCR; TCRdb keeps in-frame clones, though not all of them. The sample contains about 170,000 clones, more than 80% of which appear only once. The sample was PBMCs or T cells enriched from blood (not recorded which). The source of these receptors is a man aged 45-60 years who had recovered from COVID-19. The CDR3 runs from the conserved cysteine through the conserved F or W. A D gene is named only where the DNA matches it firmly. Clone size is stated in some rows and not others, as once, few, many or a class when expanded.

abundance	len	v_gene	j_gene	d_gene	CDR3aa	CDR3nt
NA	14	TRBV2	TRBJ2-1	TRBD1	CASTWDRGYNEQFF	TGTGCCAGCACTTGGGACAGGGGCTACAATGAGCAGTTCTTC
NA	14	TRBV18	TRBJ1-2	NA	CASSPPSGQDGYTF	TGTGCCAGCTCACCACCGTCAGGGCAGGATGGCTACACCTTC
NA	14	TRBV5-1	TRBJ2-7	TRBD1	CASSLEGQGVKQYF	TGCGCCAGCAGCTTGGAGGGACAGGGGGTTAAGCAGTACTTC
NA	17	TRBV21-1	TRBJ2-7	NA	CASRRTAKTSGEGEQYF	TGTGCCAGCAGACGAACTGCTAAGACTAGCGGGGAGGGCGAGCAGTACTTC
few	15	TRBV2	TRBJ1-5	NA	CATSPTGLSNQPQHF	TGTGCCACCAGTCCTACAGGGCTAAGCAATCAGCCCCAGCATTTT
NA	13	TRBV9	TRBJ1-1	TRBD1	CASSATGGGEAFF	TGTGCCAGCAGCGCCACAGGGGGCGGTGAAGCTTTCTTT
NA	15	TRBV11-2	TRBJ1-2	NA	CASSLDPGSNGGYTF	TGTGCCAGCAGCTTAGATCCGGGGAGTAACGGTGGCTACACCTTC
few	12	TRBV3-1/TRBV3-2	TRBJ1-4	NA	CASSQATGKLFF	TGTGCCAGCAGCCAAGCGACTGGAAAACTGTTTTTT
NA	18	TRBV25-1	TRBJ1-6	NA	CASRPPGARRSYNSPLHF	TGTGCCAGCAGACCCCCTGGGGCAAGGCGCTCCTATAATTCACCCCTCCACTTT
NA	17	TRBV4-3	TRBJ2-3	TRBD2	CASSRQTSGGARDTQYF	TGCGCCAGCAGCCGACAGACTAGCGGGGGGGCCAGAGATACGCAGTATTTT
NA	15	TRBV19	TRBJ2-3	NA	CASSIRRGGTDTQYF	TGTGCCAGTAGTATAAGAAGGGGCGGCACAGATACGCAGTATTTT
NA	18	TRBV11-3	TRBJ1-3	NA	CASSPGLGRQEVGNTIYF	TGTGCCAGCAGCCCAGGCCTGGGGAGACAGGAGGTCGGAAACACCATATATTTT
once	15	TRBV2	TRBJ1-5	TRBD1	CASSDRGQGDGGQHF	TGTGCCAGCAGTGATCGGGGGCAGGGGGATGGTGGCCAGCATTTT
NA	15	TRBV9	TRBJ2-1	TRBD1	CASSGNRGLYDEQFF	TGTGCCAGCAGCGGCAACAGGGGTCTATACGATGAGCAGTTCTTC
NA	12	TRBV2	TRBJ2-7	NA	CASSAQPYEQYF	TGTGCCAGCAGTGCACAGCCCTACGAGCAGTACTTC
NA	13	TRBV7-9	TRBJ1-1	NA	CASSFFPGTEAFF	TGTGCCAGCAGCTTTTTCCCGGGCACTGAAGCTTTCTTT
NA	15	TRBV4-1	TRBJ1-2	NA	CASSPSEQSNYGYTF	TGCGCCAGCAGCCCATCGGAACAGAGTAACTATGGCTACACCTTC
NA	14	TRBV28	TRBJ1-2	NA	CASSRLRANYGYTF	TGTGCCAGCAGCCGACTGAGAGCTAACTATGGCTACACCTTC
many	14	TRBV6-2/TRBV6-3	TRBJ1-3	NA	CASSSDVEGNTIYF	TGTGCCAGCAGTTCCGACGTGGAGGGAAACACCATATATTTT
NA	14	TRBV27	TRBJ2-5	NA	CASSAPGARETQYF	TGTGCCAGCAGTGCCCCAGGGGCAAGAGAGACCCAGTACTTC
NA	14	TRBV9	TRBJ2-1	NA	CASSVGRIFDEQFF	TGTGCCAGCAGCGTAGGCAGGATATTTGATGAGCAGTTCTTC
NA	15	TRBV6-5	TRBJ2-2	TRBD1	CASRADRGNTGELFF	TGTGCCAGCAGGGCCGACAGGGGGAACACCGGGGAGCTGTTTTTT
NA	15	TRBV7-6	TRBJ2-3	TRBD1	CASSKGQGALDTQYF	TGTGCCAGCAGCAAGGGACAGGGGGCCTTAGATACGCAGTATTTT
NA	15	TRBV14	TRBJ1-2	NA	CASSQVLGQNYGYTF	TGTGCCAGCAGCCAAGTCCTAGGACAGAACTATGGCTACACCTTC